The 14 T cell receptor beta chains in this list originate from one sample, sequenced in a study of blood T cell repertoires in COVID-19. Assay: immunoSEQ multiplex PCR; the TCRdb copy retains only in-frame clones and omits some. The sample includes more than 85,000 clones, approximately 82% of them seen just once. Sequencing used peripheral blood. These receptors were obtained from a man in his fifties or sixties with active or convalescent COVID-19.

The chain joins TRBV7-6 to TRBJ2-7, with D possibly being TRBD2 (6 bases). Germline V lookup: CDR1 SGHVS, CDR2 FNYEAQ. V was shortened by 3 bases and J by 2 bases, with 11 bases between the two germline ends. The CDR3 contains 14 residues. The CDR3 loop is CASSLEGVAYEQYF. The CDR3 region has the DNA TGTGCCAGCAGCTTGGAGGGAGTCGCCTACGAGCAGTACTTC.

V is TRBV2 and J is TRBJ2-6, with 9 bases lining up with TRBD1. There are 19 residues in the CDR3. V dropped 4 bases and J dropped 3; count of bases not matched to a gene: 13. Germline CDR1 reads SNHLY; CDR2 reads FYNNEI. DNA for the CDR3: TGTGCCAGCAGTGCTCTCGGACAGGGGCATCTGGGTGGGGCCAACGTCCTGACTTTC. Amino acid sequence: CASSALGQGHLGGANVLTF. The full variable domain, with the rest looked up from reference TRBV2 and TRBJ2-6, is EPEVTQTPSHQVTQMGQEVILRCVPISNHLYFYWYRQILGQKVEFLVSFYNNEISEKSEIFDDQFSVERPDGSNFTLKIRSTKLEDSAMYFCASSALGQGHLGGANVLTFGAGSRLTVL.

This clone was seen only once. CDR3 sequence (DNA): TGTGCCAGCAGTTTGGTTTTGGGGGGAAATGAGCAGTTCTTC. This encodes CASSLVLGGNEQFF. The chain recombines TRBV27 with TRBJ2-1, with a weak D call TRBD2 (6 bases). The CDR3 is 14 amino acids. The germline CDR1 and CDR2 sequences are MNHEY and SMNVEV (reference sequence). The V gene lost 3 bases and the J gene lost 7 bases, with 13 bases spanning the gap.

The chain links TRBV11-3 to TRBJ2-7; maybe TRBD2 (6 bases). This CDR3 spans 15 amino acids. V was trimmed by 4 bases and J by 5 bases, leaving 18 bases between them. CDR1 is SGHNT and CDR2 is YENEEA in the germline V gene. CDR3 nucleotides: TGTGCCAGCAGCTCACAAATGGAGGGTCTGGACGAGCAGTACTTC. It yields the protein CASSSQMEGLDEQYF.

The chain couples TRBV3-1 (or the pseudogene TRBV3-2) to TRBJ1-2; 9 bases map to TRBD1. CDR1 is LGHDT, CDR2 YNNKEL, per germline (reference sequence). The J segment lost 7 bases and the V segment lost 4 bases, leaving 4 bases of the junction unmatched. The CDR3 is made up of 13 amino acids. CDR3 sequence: CASSPSTGGGYTF. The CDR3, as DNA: TGTGCCAGCAGCCCTTCGACAGGGGGTGGCTACACCTTC.

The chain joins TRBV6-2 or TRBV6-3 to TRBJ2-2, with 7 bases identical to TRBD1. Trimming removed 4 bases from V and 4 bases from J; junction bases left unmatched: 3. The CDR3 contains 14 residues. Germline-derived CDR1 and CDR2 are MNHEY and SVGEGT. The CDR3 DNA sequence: TGTGCCAGCAGTTCGACAGGGACCACCGGGGAGCTGTTTTTT. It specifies CASSSTGTTGELFF.

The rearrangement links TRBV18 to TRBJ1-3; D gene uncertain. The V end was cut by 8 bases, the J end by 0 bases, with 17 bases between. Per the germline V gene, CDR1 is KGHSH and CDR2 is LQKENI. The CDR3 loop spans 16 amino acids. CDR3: CASTLGWGGSGNTIYF. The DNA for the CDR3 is TGTGCCAGCACGCTGGGCTGGGGAGGCTCTGGAAACACCATATATTTT.

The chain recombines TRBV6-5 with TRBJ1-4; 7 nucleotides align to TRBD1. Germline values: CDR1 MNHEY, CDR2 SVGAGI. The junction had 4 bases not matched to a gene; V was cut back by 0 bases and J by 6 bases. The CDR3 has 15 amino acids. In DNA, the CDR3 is TGTGCCAGCAGTTACTCGACAGGGACACATGAAAAACTGTTTTTT. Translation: CASSYSTGTHEKLFF.

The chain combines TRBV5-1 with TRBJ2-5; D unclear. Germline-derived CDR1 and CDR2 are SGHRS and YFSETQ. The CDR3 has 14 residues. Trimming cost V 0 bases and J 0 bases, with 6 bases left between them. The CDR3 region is CASSLATNQETQYF. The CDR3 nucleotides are TGCGCCAGCAGCTTGGCCACTAACCAAGAGACCCAGTACTTC.

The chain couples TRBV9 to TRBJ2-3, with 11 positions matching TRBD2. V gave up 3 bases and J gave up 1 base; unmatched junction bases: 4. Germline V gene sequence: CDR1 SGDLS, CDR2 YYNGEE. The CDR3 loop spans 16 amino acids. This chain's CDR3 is CASSAGTSGRTDTQYF. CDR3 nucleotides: TGTGCCAGCAGCGCCGGGACTAGCGGCCGCACAGATACGCAGTATTTT. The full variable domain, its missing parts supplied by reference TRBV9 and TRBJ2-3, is DSGVTQTPKHLITATGQRVTLRCSPRSGDLSVYWYQQSLDQGLQFLIQYYNGEERAKGNILERFSAQQFPDLHSELNLSSLELGDSALYFCASSAGTSGRTDTQYFGPGTRLTVL.

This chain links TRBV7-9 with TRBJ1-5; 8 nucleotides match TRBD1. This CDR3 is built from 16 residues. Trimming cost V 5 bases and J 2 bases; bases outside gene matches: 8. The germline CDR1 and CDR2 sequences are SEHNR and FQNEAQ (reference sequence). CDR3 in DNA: TGTGCCAGCAGCGAGGACAGGGCAGTGGGCAATCAGCCCCAGCATTTT. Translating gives CASSEDRAVGNQPQHF.

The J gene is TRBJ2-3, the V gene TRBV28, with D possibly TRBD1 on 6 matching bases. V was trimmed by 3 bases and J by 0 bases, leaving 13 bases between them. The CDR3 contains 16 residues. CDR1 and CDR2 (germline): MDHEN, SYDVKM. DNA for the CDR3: TGTGCCAGCAGTTTGACAGGCGACACTAGCACAGATACGCAGTATTTT. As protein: CASSLTGDTSTDTQYF.

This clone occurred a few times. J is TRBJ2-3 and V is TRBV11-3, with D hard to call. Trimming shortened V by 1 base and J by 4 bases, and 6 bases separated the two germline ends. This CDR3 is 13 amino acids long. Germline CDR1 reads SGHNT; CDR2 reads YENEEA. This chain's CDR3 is CASSLVLPDTQYF. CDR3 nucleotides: TGTGCCAGCAGCTTAGTTCTCCCAGATACGCAGTATTTT.

The CDR3 spells CASSYGSRRANTEAFF. The CDR3 DNA reads as TGTGCCAGCAGTTACGGGTCAAGGCGGGCGAACACTGAAGCTTTCTTT. The rearrangement joins TRBV6-5 to TRBJ1-1; unclear D gene. V gave up 2 bases and J gave up 1 base, with 14 bases separating them. The CDR3 totals 16 residues. Germline V gene data show CDR1 as MNHEY and CDR2 as SVGAGI.